This T cell receptor (beta chain) was recorded in a study of CD8 T cells in ankylosing spondylitis. Study-level points and caveats: For ankylosing spondylitis blood, a TCR beta motif of several highly homologous variants appeared characteristic.

This clonotype has a handful of counts. Antigen: not known. A single record per CDR3 protein comes from TCRdb applying MiXCR to the 5' RACE reads. The sample yields around 300,000 distinct CDR3 sequences, about 14% seen once. The origin of this receptor is a male donor with ankylosing spondylitis or in good health (not recorded which). The sequenced material came from blood, either unsorted or a sorted T cell fraction (not recorded which).

CDR3 DNA: TGCAGTGCTAGAGATGGCGGGCGGCCCCTCCACTTT. Translated: CSARDGGRPLHF. This chain joins TRBV20-1 and TRBJ1-6; D remains unclear. Germline V gene lookup returns CDR1 DFQATT and CDR2 SNEGSKA (reference sequence). V gave up 0 bases and J gave up 13 bases, with 10 bases separating them. The CDR3 has 12 residues.